Below are 17 T cell receptor beta chains sequenced from a single sample in a study of T cell responses to AZD1222 COVID-19 vaccine. Only in-frame clones appear in the TCRdb table, and some are missing; sequencing was by immunoSEQ multiplex PCR. Among approximately 90,000 clones listed, about 89% were seen once. Sequenced material: peripheral blood, taken on day 0 of AZD1222 vaccination. Every receptor here comes from an adult in good health.

The genes are TRBV18 and TRBJ1-5, with D maybe TRBD1 (5 bases). V was cut by 3 bases and J by 5 bases, with 11 bases left in between. The germline gives CDR1 KGHSH, CDR2 LQKENI. The CDR3 loop spans 14 amino acids. CDR3 sequence (DNA): TGTGCCAGCTCACCGAGTGGGGGGGATCAGCCCCAGCATTTT. It yields the protein CASSPSGGDQPQHF.

The chain has TRBV20-1 and TRBJ2-7; D is uncertain. This CDR3 has 11 amino acids. CDR1 and CDR2 (germline): DFQATT, SNEGSKA (reference sequence). V was clipped by 6 bases and J by 3 bases, with 9 bases between them. This CDR3 is CSAAASYEQYF. The DNA for the CDR3 is TGCAGTGCCGCGGCTAGCTACGAGCAGTACTTC.

The chain carries TRBV4-1 and TRBJ2-7; TRBD2 might be the D (7 bases). Germline CDR1 MGHRA, CDR2 YSYEKL. The V gene lost 0 bases and the J gene lost 7 bases, with 19 bases spanning the gap. The CDR3 is 16 residues long. The CDR3 spells CASSQDQRGGLREQYF. DNA for the CDR3: TGCGCCAGCAGCCAAGATCAAAGGGGGGGCCTCCGGGAGCAGTACTTC.

The chain carries TRBV5-4 and TRBJ2-3, with D perhaps given as TRBD1 or TRBD2 (5 bases each). Deletions cut 6 bases from V and 3 bases from J, with 23 bases between. Per the germline V gene, CDR1 is SGHNT and CDR2 is YYREEE (reference sequence). The CDR3 consists of 17 residues. CDR3 sequence (DNA): TGTGCCAGCATCTCTTTAGGGTCCGGAGAGGGGACAGATACGCAGTATTTT. Its protein is CASISLGSGEGTDTQYF.

The chain joins TRBV5-1 to TRBJ1-1; no firm D call. The germline CDR1 and CDR2 sequences are SGHRS and YFSETQ. The CDR3 runs 14 residues. V was shortened by 4 bases and J by 5 bases, with 15 bases between the two germline ends. CDR3 in DNA: TGCGCCAGCAGCGACGAGGGTATGGGGACTGAAGCTTTCTTT. Translated, it gives CASSDEGMGTEAFF.

This clone was seen once. The chain has TRBV5-4 and TRBJ2-1; 12 bases line up with TRBD2. There are 16 residues in the CDR3. Germline assignment: CDR1 SGHNT and CDR2 YYREEE (reference sequence). V lost 1 base, J lost 9 bases, and 8 bases stayed unmatched. DNA for the CDR3: TGTGCCAGCAGCTTGTCGTCTAGCGGGGGGGCAGTTGAGCAGTTCTTC. Protein sequence: CASSLSSSGGAVEQFF. Full variable domain (missing parts from reference TRBV5-4 and TRBJ2-1): ETGVTQSPTHLIKTRGQQVTLRCSSQSGHNTVSWYQQALGQGPQFIFQYYREEENGRGNFPPRFSGLQFPNYSSELNVNALELDDSALYLCASSLSSSGGAVEQFFGPGTRLTVL.

The rearrangement links TRBV15 to TRBJ1-1; no reliable D call. The CDR3 loop spans 14 amino acids. Germline V gene sequence: CDR1 LNHNV, CDR2 YYDKDF (reference sequence). The V end was cut by 0 bases, the J end by 6 bases, with 11 bases between. CDR3 nucleotides: TGTGCCACCAGCAGAGATCGGGCACAAGCTGAAGCTTTCTTT. Protein sequence: CATSRDRAQAEAFF.

The chain couples TRBV19 to TRBJ1-5, with D perhaps matching TRBD1 (6 bases). The V gene lost 5 bases and the J gene lost 2 bases, with 13 bases spanning the gap. CDR3 length: 15 amino acids. CDR1 is LNHDA and CDR2 is SQIVND in the germline V gene (reference sequence). The CDR3 DNA reads as TGTGCCAGTAGTTATTCCCGGACAGGCAATCAGCCCCAGCATTTT. The encoded protein is CASSYSRTGNQPQHF.

To note about this clone: This sample includes further DNA sequences coding for the same CDR3. V is TRBV29-1 and J is TRBJ2-3; D is unclear. The CDR3 extends over 10 amino acids. Deletions cut 8 bases from V and 2 bases from J, with 5 bases between. Germline V gene sequence: CDR1 SQVTM, CDR2 ANQGSEA. The CDR3 DNA is TGCAGCACCGACACAGATACGCAGTATTTT. Protein product: CSTDTDTQYF.

The chain links TRBV9 to TRBJ1-6, with unresolved D. CDR1 and CDR2 from the germline V gene are SGDLS and YYNGEE. Trimming stripped 0 bases from V and 1 base from J, with 2 bases between. The CDR3 sequence is 14 residues long. As DNA, the CDR3 is TGTGCCAGCAGCGTAGTATCCTATAATTCACCCCTCCACTTT. This translates into CASSVVSYNSPLHF.

V usage is TRBV5-6 and J usage is TRBJ1-2; the D gene is possibly TRBD1 (6 bases). V lost 0 bases and J 7 bases, leaving 13 bases between the germline ends. The CDR3 runs to 14 residues. Germline assignment: CDR1 SGHDT and CDR2 YYEEEE. The CDR3 spells CASSLEGGIGGYTF. The CDR3 DNA reads as TGTGCCAGCAGCTTGGAGGGGGGAATTGGTGGCTACACCTTC.

The V gene is TRBV30, the J gene TRBJ1-6; tentative D call: TRBD1 (5 bases). Germline CDR1 is GTSNPN and CDR2 is SVGIG (reference sequence). The V gene lost 2 bases and the J gene lost 11 bases, with 16 bases spanning the gap. The CDR3 length is 14 residues. CDR3 bases: TGTGCCTGGAGTAACGGGGGAATGACGCCACCCCTCCACTTT. Translation gives CAWSNGGMTPPLHF.

This clone has just one count. The chain uses TRBV10-1 and TRBJ1-4; D may be TRBD1 (5 bases). Germline values: CDR1 WNHNN, CDR2 SYGVQD (reference sequence). The CDR3 totals 15 residues. Trimming took 3 bases from V and 0 from J, leaving 8 bases between them. This CDR3 reads CASSDGGATNEKLFF. The CDR3, as DNA: TGCGCCAGCAGTGACGGGGGTGCAACTAATGAAAAACTGTTTTTT.

J is TRBJ2-5 and V is TRBV9; 11 nucleotides align to TRBD1. The CDR3 consists of 17 residues. Germline-derived CDR1 and CDR2 are SGDLS and YYNGEE. V dropped 3 bases and J dropped 4; count of bases not matched to a gene: 11. CDR3 bases: TGTGCCAGCAGCGCCACATCCGGGACAGGGGGAGGAGAGACCCAGTACTTC. Its translation is CASSATSGTGGGETQYF. The whole variable domain, remainder taken from reference TRBV9 and TRBJ2-5, is DSGVTQTPKHLITATGQRVTLRCSPRSGDLSVYWYQQSLDQGLQFLIQYYNGEERAKGNILERFSAQQFPDLHSELNLSSLELGDSALYFCASSATSGTGGGETQYFGPGTRLLVL.

This chain uses TRBV9 with TRBJ1-1; D is perhaps TRBD1 (6 bases). Germline CDR1 is SGDLS and CDR2 is YYNGEE. The CDR3 runs 13 residues. Trimming shortened V by 3 bases and J by 6 bases, and 12 bases separated the two germline ends. The CDR3 loop reads CASSDRRGAEAFF. Written as DNA, the CDR3 is TGTGCCAGCAGCGACCGTAGGGGGGCTGAAGCTTTCTTT. Combining the CDR3 with reference TRBV9 and TRBJ1-1 gives the whole variable domain DSGVTQTPKHLITATGQRVTLRCSPRSGDLSVYWYQQSLDQGLQFLIQYYNGEERAKGNILERFSAQQFPDLHSELNLSSLELGDSALYFCASSDRRGAEAFFGQGTRLTVV.

This chain connects TRBV9 to TRBJ2-6, with a tentative D call TRBD1 (6 bases). The CDR3 spans 19 residues. Germline CDR1 and CDR2: SGDLS and YYNGEE. The V end was cut by 0 bases, the J end by 2 bases, with 18 bases between. The chain's CDR3 is CASSVEGTTLSPGANVLTF. DNA of the CDR3: TGTGCCAGCAGCGTAGAGGGGACAACATTATCACCTGGGGCCAACGTCCTGACTTTC.

This clone came up a few times. The chain employs TRBV9 and TRBJ2-2; D gene unclear. Trimming stripped 7 bases from V and 4 bases from J, with 5 bases between. CDR3 length: 11 amino acids. Germline CDR1 SGDLS, CDR2 YYNGEE. As DNA, the CDR3 is TGTGCCAGCCCCATCACCGGGGAGCTGTTTTTT. It translates to CASPITGELFF.